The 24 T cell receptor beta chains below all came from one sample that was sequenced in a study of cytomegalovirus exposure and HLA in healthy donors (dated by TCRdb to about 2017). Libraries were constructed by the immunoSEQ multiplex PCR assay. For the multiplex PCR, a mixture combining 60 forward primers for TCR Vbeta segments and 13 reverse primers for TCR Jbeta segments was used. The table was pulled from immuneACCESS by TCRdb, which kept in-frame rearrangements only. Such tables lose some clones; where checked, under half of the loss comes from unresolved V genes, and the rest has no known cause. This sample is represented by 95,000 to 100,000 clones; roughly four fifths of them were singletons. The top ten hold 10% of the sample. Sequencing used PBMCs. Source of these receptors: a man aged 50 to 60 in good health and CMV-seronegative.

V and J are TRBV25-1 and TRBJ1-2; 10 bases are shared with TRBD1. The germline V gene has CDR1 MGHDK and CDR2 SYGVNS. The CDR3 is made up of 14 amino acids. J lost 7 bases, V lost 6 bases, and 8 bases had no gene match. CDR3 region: CASSRRDRGSGYTF. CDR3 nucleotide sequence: TGTGCCAGCAGCCGACGGGACAGGGGATCTGGCTACACCTTC.

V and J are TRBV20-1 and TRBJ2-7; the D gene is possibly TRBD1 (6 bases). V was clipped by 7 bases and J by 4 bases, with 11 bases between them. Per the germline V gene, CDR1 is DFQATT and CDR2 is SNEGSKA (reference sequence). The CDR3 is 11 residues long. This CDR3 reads CSVQGPYEQYF. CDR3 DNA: TGCAGTGTTCAGGGGCCGTACGAGCAGTACTTC.

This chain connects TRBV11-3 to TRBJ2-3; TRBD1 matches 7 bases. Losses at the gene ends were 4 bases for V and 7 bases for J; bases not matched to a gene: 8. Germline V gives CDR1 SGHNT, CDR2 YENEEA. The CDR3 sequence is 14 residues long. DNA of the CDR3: TGTGCCAGCAGCTCCCAGGGGGAGAGTAATACGCAGTATTTT. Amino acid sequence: CASSSQGESNTQYF.

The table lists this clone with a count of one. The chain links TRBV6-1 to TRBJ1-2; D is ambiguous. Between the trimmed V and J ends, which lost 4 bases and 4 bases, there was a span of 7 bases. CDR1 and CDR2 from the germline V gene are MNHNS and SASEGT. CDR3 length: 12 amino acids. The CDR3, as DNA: TGTGCCAGCAGTGCGGTCTTCTATGGCTACACCTTC. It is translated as CASSAVFYGYTF.

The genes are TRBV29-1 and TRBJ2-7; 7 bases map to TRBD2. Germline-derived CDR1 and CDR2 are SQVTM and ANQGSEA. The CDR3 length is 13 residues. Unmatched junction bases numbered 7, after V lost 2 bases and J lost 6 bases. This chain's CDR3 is CSVEKSGAGEQYF. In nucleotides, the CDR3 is TGCAGCGTTGAAAAAAGCGGGGCAGGCGAGCAGTACTTC.

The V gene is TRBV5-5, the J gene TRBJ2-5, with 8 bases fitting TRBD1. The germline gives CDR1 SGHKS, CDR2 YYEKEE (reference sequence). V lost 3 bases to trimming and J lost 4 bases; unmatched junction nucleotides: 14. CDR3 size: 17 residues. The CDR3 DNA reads TGTGCCAGCAGCTCAAACCCCAGGGGGCAGGAGGGAGAGACCCAGTACTTC. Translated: CASSSNPRGQEGETQYF. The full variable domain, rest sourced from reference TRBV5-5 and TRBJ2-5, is DAGVTQSPTHLIKTRGQQVTLRCSPISGHKSVSWYQQVLGQGPQFIFQYYEKEERGRGNFPDRFSARQFPNYSSELNVNALLLGDSALYLCASSSNPRGQEGETQYFGPGTRLLVL.

The chain's CDR3 is CATSRDLNTGELFF. In nucleotides, the CDR3 is TGTGCCACCAGCAGAGACTTGAACACCGGGGAGCTGTTTTTT. The gene calls are TRBV15 and TRBJ2-2; D is uncertain. The CDR3 has 14 amino acids. V was trimmed by 0 bases and J by 1 base, leaving 3 bases between them. Germline V gene data show CDR1 as LNHNV and CDR2 as YYDKDF (reference sequence).

In DNA, the CDR3 is TGTGCCAGCTCGCAGAACAATGAGCAGTTCTTC. Amino acid sequence: CASSQNNEQFF. The chain links TRBV18 to TRBJ2-1; D remains ambiguous. The V end was cut by 6 bases, the J end by 5 bases, with 5 bases between. Germline V gene sequence: CDR1 KGHSH, CDR2 LQKENI. This CDR3 spans 11 amino acids. Together with reference TRBV18 and TRBJ2-1, the CDR3 gives the full variable domain: NAGVMQNPRHLVRRRGQEARLRCSPMKGHSHVYWYRQLPEEGLKFMVYLQKENIIDESGMPKERFSAEFPKEGPSILRIQQVVRGDSAAYFCASSQNNEQFFGPGTRLTVL.

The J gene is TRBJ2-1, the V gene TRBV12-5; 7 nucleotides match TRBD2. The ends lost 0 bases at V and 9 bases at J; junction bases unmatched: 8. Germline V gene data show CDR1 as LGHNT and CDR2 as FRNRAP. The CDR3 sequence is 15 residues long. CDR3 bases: TGTGCTAGTGGTTTGGTACGACGGGGGGAGGGTGAGCAGTTCTTC. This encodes CASGLVRRGEGEQFF.

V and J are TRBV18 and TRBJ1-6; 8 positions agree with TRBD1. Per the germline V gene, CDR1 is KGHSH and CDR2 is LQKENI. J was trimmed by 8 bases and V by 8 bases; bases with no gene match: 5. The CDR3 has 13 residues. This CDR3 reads CASRDRRDSPLHF. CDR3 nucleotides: TGTGCCAGCAGGGACAGGAGGGATTCACCCCTCCACTTT.

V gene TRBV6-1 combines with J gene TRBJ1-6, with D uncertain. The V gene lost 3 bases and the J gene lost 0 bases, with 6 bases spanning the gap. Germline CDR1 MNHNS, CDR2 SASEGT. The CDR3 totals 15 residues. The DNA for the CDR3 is TGTGCCAGCAGTGACTACAGCTCCTATAATTCACCCCTCCACTTT. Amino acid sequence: CASSDYSSYNSPLHF.

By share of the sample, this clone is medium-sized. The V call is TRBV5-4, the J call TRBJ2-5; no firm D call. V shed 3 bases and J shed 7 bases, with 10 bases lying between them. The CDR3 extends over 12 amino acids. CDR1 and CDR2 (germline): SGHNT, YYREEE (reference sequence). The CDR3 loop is CASSSATGTQYF. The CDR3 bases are TGTGCCAGCAGCTCGGCGACGGGGACCCAGTACTTC. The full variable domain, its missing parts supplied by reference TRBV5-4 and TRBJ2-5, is ETGVTQSPTHLIKTRGQQVTLRCSSQSGHNTVSWYQQALGQGPQFIFQYYREEENGRGNFPPRFSGLQFPNYSSELNVNALELDDSALYLCASSSATGTQYFGPGTRLLVL.

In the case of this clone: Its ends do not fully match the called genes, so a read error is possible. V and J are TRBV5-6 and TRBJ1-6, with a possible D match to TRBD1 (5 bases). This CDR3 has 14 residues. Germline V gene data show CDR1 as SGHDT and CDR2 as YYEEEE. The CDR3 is CAGSSQGYNSPLHF. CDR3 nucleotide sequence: TGTGCCGGCAGCTCTCAGGGCTATAATTCACCCCTCCACTTT.

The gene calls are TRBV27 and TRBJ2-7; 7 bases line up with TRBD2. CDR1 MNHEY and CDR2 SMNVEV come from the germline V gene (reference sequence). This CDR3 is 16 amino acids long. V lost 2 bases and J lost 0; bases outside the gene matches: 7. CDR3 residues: CASSLRLAVSSYEQYF. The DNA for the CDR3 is TGTGCCAGCAGTTTAAGGCTAGCGGTTAGCTCCTACGAGCAGTACTTC.

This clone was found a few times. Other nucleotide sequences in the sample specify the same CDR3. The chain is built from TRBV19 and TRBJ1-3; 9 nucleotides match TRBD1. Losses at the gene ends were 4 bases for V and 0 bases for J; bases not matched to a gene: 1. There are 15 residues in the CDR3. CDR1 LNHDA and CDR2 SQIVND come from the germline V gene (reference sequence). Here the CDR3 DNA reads TGTGCCAGTAGTACGACAGGGGGCTCTGGAAACACCATATATTTT. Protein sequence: CASSTTGGSGNTIYF.

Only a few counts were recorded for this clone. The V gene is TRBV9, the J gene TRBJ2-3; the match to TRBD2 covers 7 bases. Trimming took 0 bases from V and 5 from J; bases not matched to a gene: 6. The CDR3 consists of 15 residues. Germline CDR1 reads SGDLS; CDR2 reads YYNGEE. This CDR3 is CASSVGASGKDTQYF. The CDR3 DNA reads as TGTGCCAGCAGCGTAGGGGCTAGCGGAAAAGATACGCAGTATTTT.

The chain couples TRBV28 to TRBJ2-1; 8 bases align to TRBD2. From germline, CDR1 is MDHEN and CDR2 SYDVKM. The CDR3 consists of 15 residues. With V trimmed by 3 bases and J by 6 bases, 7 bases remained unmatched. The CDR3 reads CASSFPGTRGNEQFF. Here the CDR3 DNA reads TGTGCCAGCAGTTTCCCCGGGACTAGGGGCAATGAGCAGTTCTTC.

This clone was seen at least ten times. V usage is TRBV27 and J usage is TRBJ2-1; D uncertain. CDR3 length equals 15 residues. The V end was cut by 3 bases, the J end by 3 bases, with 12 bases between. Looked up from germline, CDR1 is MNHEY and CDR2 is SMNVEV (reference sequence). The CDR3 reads CASSFRAGNYNEQFF. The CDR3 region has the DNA TGTGCCAGCAGTTTCCGAGCAGGAAACTACAATGAGCAGTTCTTC.

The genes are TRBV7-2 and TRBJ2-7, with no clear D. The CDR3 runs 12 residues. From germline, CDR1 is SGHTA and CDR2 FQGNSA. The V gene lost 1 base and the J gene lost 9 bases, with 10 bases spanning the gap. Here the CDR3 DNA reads TGTGCCAGCAGCTTAGACCGGTCCTTGCAGTACTTC. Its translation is CASSLDRSLQYF.

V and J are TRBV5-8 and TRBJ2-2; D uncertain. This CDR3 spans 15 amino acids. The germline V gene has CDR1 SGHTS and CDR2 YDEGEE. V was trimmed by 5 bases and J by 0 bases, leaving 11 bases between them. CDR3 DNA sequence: TGTGCCAGCAGATTGACATCCGCGAACACCGGGGAGCTGTTTTTT. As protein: CASRLTSANTGELFF.

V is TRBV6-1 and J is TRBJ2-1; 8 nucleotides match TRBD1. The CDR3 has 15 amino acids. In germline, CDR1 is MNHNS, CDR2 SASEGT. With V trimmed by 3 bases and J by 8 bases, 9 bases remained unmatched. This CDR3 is CASSDTRGLSDEQFF. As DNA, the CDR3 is TGTGCCAGCAGTGATACCAGGGGGCTGTCCGATGAGCAGTTCTTC.

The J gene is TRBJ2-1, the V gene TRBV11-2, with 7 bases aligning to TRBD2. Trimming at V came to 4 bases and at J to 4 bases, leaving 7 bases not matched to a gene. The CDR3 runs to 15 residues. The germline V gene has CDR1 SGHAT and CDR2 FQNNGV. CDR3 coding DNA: TGTGCCAGCAGCTCGTCGGCTAGCGGATACAATGAGCAGTTCTTC. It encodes CASSSSASGYNEQFF.

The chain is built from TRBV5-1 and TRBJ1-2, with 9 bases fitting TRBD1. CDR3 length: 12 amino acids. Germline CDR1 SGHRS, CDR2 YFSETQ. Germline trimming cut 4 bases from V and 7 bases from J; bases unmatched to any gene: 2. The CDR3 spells CASSPDRGGYTF. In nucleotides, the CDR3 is TGCGCCAGCAGCCCGGACAGGGGTGGCTACACCTTC.

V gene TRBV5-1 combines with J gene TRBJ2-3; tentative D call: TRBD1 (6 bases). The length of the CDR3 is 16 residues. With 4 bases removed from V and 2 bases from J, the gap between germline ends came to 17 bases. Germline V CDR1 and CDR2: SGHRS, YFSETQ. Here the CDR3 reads CASSTSGHSSTDTQYF. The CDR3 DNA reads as TGCGCCAGCAGCACGTCGGGACACAGTTCCACAGATACGCAGTATTTT.